The next 32 T cell receptor beta chains were all read from a single sample in a study of cytomegalovirus exposure and HLA in healthy donors. PCR primers comprised 60 Vbeta and 13 Jbeta primers. Repertoires were generated with immunoSEQ multiplex PCR, while TCRdb's copy carries only in-frame clones and drops some. The sample records about 94,000 clones, approximately 77% being singletons. Specimen: PBMCs. The receptor set was obtained from a human donor in good health.

A note on this clone: The junction differs from germline at one of its ends, possibly a read error. This chain connects TRBV5-5 to TRBJ1-2, with D possibly matching TRBD1 (5 bases). The CDR3 length is 12 residues. The germline V gene has CDR1 SGHKS and CDR2 YYEKEE (reference sequence). The CDR3: CASTLTDYGYTF. CDR3 in DNA: TGTGCCAGCACCTTGACAGACTATGGCTACACCTTC.

This chain joins TRBV7-9 and TRBJ2-2; 8 positions match TRBD1. CDR1 and CDR2 (germline): SEHNR, FQNEAQ (reference sequence). This CDR3 is 16 amino acids long. J lost 1 base, V lost 3 bases, and 4 bases had no gene match. The CDR3 bases are TGTGCCAGCAGCTTGGTGGACAGGGAGAACACCGGGGAGCTGTTTTTT. It encodes CASSLVDRENTGELFF.

A word on this clone: A junction end diverges from the germline sequence, so it may reflect a read error. The chain carries TRBV7-7 and TRBJ2-5, with 9 bases matching TRBD2. CDR1 is SSHAT, CDR2 FNYEAQ, per germline (reference sequence). The CDR3 totals 16 residues. This CDR3 is CASSLGLAQTGETQYF. CDR3 DNA: TGTGCTAGCAGCTTGGGACTAGCACAAACCGGGGAGACCCAGTACTTC.

The V and J genes are TRBV19 and TRBJ1-2; tentatively, D is TRBD1 (5 bases). V was shortened by 2 bases and J by 0 bases, with 10 bases between the two germline ends. The length of the CDR3 is 15 residues. Germline CDR1 is LNHDA and CDR2 is SQIVND (reference sequence). For the CDR3, the DNA is TGTGCCAGTAGTATACAGGGCATAGCTAACTATGGCTACACCTTC. Amino acids: CASSIQGIANYGYTF.

The chain links TRBV7-2 to TRBJ2-7; 9 bases map to TRBD2. V lost 5 bases, J lost 0 bases, and 5 bases stayed unmatched. This CDR3 spans 15 amino acids. Germline values: CDR1 SGHTA, CDR2 FQGNSA. In DNA form, the CDR3 reads TGTGCCAGCAGCCCGGGACTAGCAGGCTCCTACGAGCAGTACTTC. Translating gives CASSPGLAGSYEQYF.

V gene TRBV18 combines with J gene TRBJ2-3, with 11 bases that match TRBD1. The CDR3 extends over 18 amino acids. The germline V gene encodes CDR1 KGHSH and CDR2 LQKENI. V shed 1 base and J 6 bases; nucleotides not matched to a gene: 12. The CDR3 nucleotides read TGTGCCAGCTCACCACAGGGGTTTGGACAGGGGGCTCAGGATACGCAGTATTTT. Its protein is CASSPQGFGQGAQDTQYF.

The gene calls are TRBV9 and TRBJ2-1, with unresolved D. V lost 3 bases to trimming and J lost 8 bases, with 9 bases between them. This CDR3 has 12 residues. Germline loops: CDR1 SGDLS, CDR2 YYNGEE. The CDR3 here is CASSGTVHEQFF. DNA of the CDR3: TGTGCCAGCAGCGGAACAGTCCATGAGCAGTTCTTC.

The rearrangement links TRBV29-1 to TRBJ2-7; a weak D match, TRBD1 (6 bases). CDR3 size: 11 residues. The V and J ends lost 4 bases and 2 bases respectively, with 6 bases between them. Germline lookup yields CDR1 SQVTM and CDR2 ANQGSEA. CDR3 residues: CSVAGAYEQYF. The CDR3 bases are TGCAGCGTTGCAGGGGCCTACGAGCAGTACTTC.

Comment on this clone: This specimen includes other DNA sequences encoding the same CDR3. The chain is built from TRBV6-1 and TRBJ1-5; a possible D gene is TRBD1 (5 bases). CDR1 MNHNS and CDR2 SASEGT come from the germline V gene. Between the trimmed V and J ends, which lost 9 bases and 0 bases, there was a span of 12 bases. This CDR3 is built from 14 residues. For the CDR3, the DNA is TGTGCCAGTTGGGGGGGAGATAGCAATCAGCCCCAGCATTTT. This sequence encodes CASWGGDSNQPQHF.

The CDR3 DNA is TGTGCCAGCAGCACGGGTTACTCTGGAAACACCATATATTTT. The encoded protein is CASSTGYSGNTIYF. The chain couples TRBV7-6 to TRBJ1-3; D call uncertain. This CDR3 contains 14 residues. Germline V gene lookup returns CDR1 SGHVS and CDR2 FNYEAQ. Trimming took 5 bases from V and 0 from J, leaving 8 bases between them. Variable domain in full (rest from reference TRBV7-6 and TRBJ1-3): GAGVSQSPRYKVTKRGQDVALRCDPISGHVSLYWYRQALGQGPEFLTYFNYEAQQDKSGLPNDRFSAERPEGSISTLTIQRTEQRDSAMYRCASSTGYSGNTIYFGEGSWLTVV.

This clone was detected only once. CDR3 bases: TGTGCCAGCACCCAGACAGCTAACTATGGCTACACCTTC. It codes for CASTQTANYGYTF. V usage is TRBV28 and J usage is TRBJ1-2; tentative D call: TRBD1 (5 bases). CDR3 length: 13 residues. The V gene's germline CDR1 is MDHEN and CDR2 SYDVKM. Between the trimmed V and J ends, which lost 7 bases and 0 bases, there was a span of 9 bases.

The chain combines TRBV5-4 with TRBJ2-7; possibly TRBD2 for D (6 bases). V gave up 0 bases and J gave up 2 bases, with 12 bases separating them. The CDR3 is made up of 15 amino acids. CDR1 is SGHNT, CDR2 YYREEE, per germline (reference sequence). CDR3 sequence: CASSLVGGGAYEQYF. The CDR3 DNA reads as TGTGCCAGCAGCTTGGTGGGAGGTGGGGCCTACGAGCAGTACTTC.

CDR3 nucleotide sequence: TGTGCCAGTAGATCTGGACTGCTAGGGGCCAAAAACATTCAGTACTTC. It specifies CASRSGLLGAKNIQYF. The V call is TRBV19, the J call TRBJ2-4; tentatively, D is TRBD2 (5 bases). The CDR3 runs 16 residues. The V and J ends lost 6 bases and 1 base respectively, with 16 bases between them. CDR1 and CDR2 (germline): LNHDA, SQIVND (reference sequence).

This chain joins TRBV7-9 and TRBJ1-4; 7 positions match TRBD1. Germline CDR1 reads SEHNR; CDR2 reads FQNEAQ (reference sequence). The junction had 5 bases not matched to a gene; V was cut back by 3 bases and J by 7 bases. This CDR3 spans 14 amino acids. In DNA form, the CDR3 reads TGTGCCAGCAGCTTGCAGGGGGGAAGTGAAAAACTGTTTTTT. This sequence encodes CASSLQGGSEKLFF.

The rearrangement uses TRBV28 and TRBJ2-7; D perhaps matches TRBD2 (5 bases). The CDR3 covers 13 residues. Trimming took off 4 bases at V and 3 bases at J, with 10 bases between the two ends. Germline V gene data show CDR1 as MDHEN and CDR2 as SYDVKM. DNA for the CDR3: TGTGCCAGCAGTTCGGACGGACTCTACGAGCAGTACTTC. This sequence encodes CASSSDGLYEQYF.

The V call is TRBV5-4, the J call TRBJ2-5, with D possibly matching TRBD2 (6 bases). Germline values: CDR1 SGHNT, CDR2 YYREEE (reference sequence). This CDR3 is built from 14 residues. Trimming cost V 5 bases and J 7 bases, with 18 bases left between them. CDR3 DNA: TGTGCCAGCAGACCGTCCGGGGGACCGGGGACCCAGTACTTC. Translating gives CASRPSGGPGTQYF.

This clone has only one observation. This chain joins TRBV5-4 and TRBJ2-1, with 7 bases fitting TRBD2. Germline V lookup: CDR1 SGHNT, CDR2 YYREEE (reference sequence). CDR3 length: 17 amino acids. J was trimmed by 0 bases and V by 1 base; bases with no gene match: 7. CDR3 protein: CASSLRLAVYSYNEQFF. The CDR3 nucleotides read TGTGCCAGCAGCTTGAGGCTAGCGGTTTACTCCTACAATGAGCAGTTCTTC.

The rearrangement joins TRBV28 to TRBJ2-1, with TRBD2 matching over 7 bases. The CDR3 is 13 residues long. The germline V gene encodes CDR1 MDHEN and CDR2 SYDVKM. J lost 10 bases, V lost 6 bases, and 9 bases had no gene match. CDR3 DNA sequence: TGTGCCAGCAGGGGCGCTGCCGGGGGGGAGCAGTTCTTC. Its translation is CASRGAAGGEQFF.

The chain is built from TRBV7-9 and TRBJ2-1; 14 nucleotides line up with TRBD2. Germline CDR1 SEHNR, CDR2 FQNEAQ (reference sequence). The CDR3 extends over 17 amino acids. V was pared by 4 bases and J by 0 bases, with 2 bases of the junction left unmatched. This chain's CDR3 is CASSSGLAGVSYNEQFF. CDR3 sequence (DNA): TGTGCCAGCAGCTCGGGACTAGCGGGAGTCTCCTACAATGAGCAGTTCTTC.

The chain combines TRBV4-2 with TRBJ1-5; no firm D call. This CDR3 spans 14 amino acids. Germline V gene lookup returns CDR1 LGHNA and CDR2 YNFKEQ. The ends were cut back, 5 bases at V and 4 bases at J, with 12 bases in the middle. In DNA form, the CDR3 reads TGTGCCAGCAGCGCCCGGGTGACTAATCAGCCCCAGCATTTT. It encodes CASSARVTNQPQHF.

The chain employs TRBV12-5 and TRBJ2-2, with D maybe TRBD2 (6 bases). Germline V gene sequence: CDR1 LGHNT, CDR2 FRNRAP. The CDR3 loop spans 14 amino acids. V was trimmed by 1 base and J by 7 bases, leaving 10 bases between them. CDR3 protein: CASGLGLGLGELFF. CDR3 in DNA: TGTGCTAGTGGTTTGGGACTAGGGCTCGGGGAGCTGTTTTTT. Full variable domain (rest looked up from reference TRBV12-5 and TRBJ2-2): DARVTQTPRHKVTEMGQEVTMRCQPILGHNTVFWYRQTMMQGLELLAYFRNRAPLDDSGMPKDRFSAEMPDATLATLKIQPSEPRDSAVYFCASGLGLGLGELFFGEGSRLTVL.

This clone appeared a few times. The chain is built from TRBV4-1 and TRBJ1-3, with a weak D call TRBD1 (6 bases). The CDR3 has 16 residues. Germline V gives CDR1 MGHRA, CDR2 YSYEKL. Trimming removed 3 bases at V and 0 bases at J, with 12 bases between. The CDR3 DNA reads as TGCGCCAGCAGCCATTTAAACAGGGTCTCTGGAAACACCATATATTTT. This encodes CASSHLNRVSGNTIYF.

V usage is TRBV6-6 and J usage is TRBJ2-5; D is unclear. Trimming cost V 0 bases and J 2 bases, with 7 bases left between them. The CDR3 loop spans 14 amino acids. CDR1 is MNHNY and CDR2 is SVGAGI in the germline V gene (reference sequence). The CDR3 DNA sequence: TGTGCCAGCAGTTACTCGGCAGATCAAGAGACCCAGTACTTC. Translating gives CASSYSADQETQYF.

The DNA for the CDR3 is TGTGCCAGAAGCCAGGCCGGGACAGGGGTTTACACTGAAGCTTTCTTT. Translating gives CARSQAGTGVYTEAFF. V is TRBV5-3 and J is TRBJ1-1; 10 positions match TRBD1. TRBV5-3 is an ORF; its function is uncertain. V was pared by 4 bases and J by 3 bases, with 9 bases of the junction left unmatched. The CDR3 totals 16 residues.

This clone was seen once. The rearrangement links TRBV6-6 to TRBJ2-7; 8 positions agree with TRBD1. The CDR3 runs to 14 residues. V lost 5 bases, J lost 6 bases, and 9 bases stayed unmatched. Germline V CDR1 and CDR2: MNHNY, SVGAGI (reference sequence). Written as DNA, the CDR3 is TGTGCCAGCAGTCCCCCAGGGGGCCCCGGCGAGCAGTACTTC. Its translation: CASSPPGGPGEQYF.

This clone was counted only a few times. The chain links TRBV6-5 to TRBJ2-1, with TRBD1 as a possible D gene (6 bases). Per germline, CDR1 MNHEY and CDR2 SVGAGI. This CDR3 has 14 amino acids. The V gene lost 11 bases and the J gene lost 5 bases, with 19 bases spanning the gap. The CDR3 protein is CAAHRVWGNNEQFF. DNA for the CDR3: TGTGCCGCCCACAGGGTCTGGGGGAACAATGAGCAGTTCTTC.

The chain recombines TRBV5-4 with TRBJ2-1, with D tentatively TRBD2 (6 bases). V lost 4 bases and J lost 0, with 11 bases in between. CDR3 length: 15 amino acids. Looked up from germline, CDR1 is SGHNT and CDR2 is YYREEE (reference sequence). CDR3 nucleotides: TGTGCCAGCAGCGCTCCGACTAGCTCCTACAATGAGCAGTTCTTC. As protein: CASSAPTSSYNEQFF. Together with reference TRBV5-4 and TRBJ2-1, the CDR3 gives the full variable domain: ETGVTQSPTHLIKTRGQQVTLRCSSQSGHNTVSWYQQALGQGPQFIFQYYREEENGRGNFPPRFSGLQFPNYSSELNVNALELDDSALYLCASSAPTSSYNEQFFGPGTRLTVL.

The CDR3 bases are TGTGCCAGCACCCTAGCGGGGGGCAACACAGATACGCAGTATTTT. The encoded protein is CASTLAGGNTDTQYF. The V gene is TRBV27, the J gene TRBJ2-3, with 11 bases aligning to TRBD2. The CDR3 sequence is 15 residues long. Germline trimming cut 7 bases from V and 2 bases from J; bases unmatched to any gene: 5. Per the germline V gene, CDR1 is MNHEY and CDR2 is SMNVEV (reference sequence).

V is TRBV18 and J is TRBJ2-1; 10 positions agree with TRBD1. Germline CDR1 reads KGHSH; CDR2 reads LQKENI. This CDR3 spans 15 amino acids. Trimming cost V 4 bases and J 2 bases; bases outside gene matches: 2. CDR3 bases: TGTGCCAGCTCACTTGGACAGGGGGCCTACAATGAGCAGTTCTTC. Its protein product is CASSLGQGAYNEQFF.

The chain has TRBV5-1 and TRBJ2-5; weak D call: TRBD1 (6 bases). The J call is doubtful: the DNA matches TRBJ2-7 better. Germline loops: CDR1 SGHRS, CDR2 YFSETQ. The CDR3 extends over 15 amino acids. The CDR3, as DNA: TGCGCCAGCAGCTCGGAGACAGGTTCTACGCGCGAGCAGTACTTC. As protein: CASSSETGSTREQYF.

About this clone: Other nucleotide sequences in the sample specify the same CDR3. The gene calls are TRBV5-8 and TRBJ2-1, with TRBD2 as a possible D gene (6 bases). The CDR3 has 12 amino acids. The germline V gene has CDR1 SGHTS and CDR2 YDEGEE. V lost 3 bases to trimming and J lost 10 bases, with 11 bases between them. Written as DNA, the CDR3 is TGTGCCAGCAGCTGGGGAGGTACCGAGCAGTTCTTC. This encodes CASSWGGTEQFF.

The CDR3 nucleotides read TGTGCCAGCAGTTTAGGCCAGCGAAATGAAAAACTGTTTTTT. Encoded protein: CASSLGQRNEKLFF. The rearrangement links TRBV28 to TRBJ1-4, with no clear D. Trimming cost V 2 bases and J 5 bases, with 9 bases left between them. The CDR3 is 14 amino acids. Germline CDR1 MDHEN, CDR2 SYDVKM.